This T cell receptor beta chain was captured by sequencing in a study of T cells in Graves' hyperthyroidism and ophthalmopathy. There were TCR beta CDR3 regions amplified from RNA transcripts. When the TCR CDR3 underwent first-round RT-PCR, the HTBI primer set was used. In TCRdb, the multiplex PCR reads were re-called with MiXCR into one record per CDR3 protein. The sample records some 620,000 distinct CDR3 sequences, 15% to 20% being singletons. Absent ophthalmopathy progression within 18 months defined stable Graves' hyperthyroidism. Germline V gene sequence: CDR1 LGHNA, CDR2 YSLEER. The trim removed 3 bases at V and 3 bases at J, leaving 10 bases unmatched. The CDR3 contains 17 residues.

Specimen: blood. V usage is TRBV4-3 and J usage is TRBJ1-4; 7 bases are a match to TRBD1. This clonotype was sampled from a woman aged 30 to 39 with Graves' hyperthyroidism. The CDR3 DNA is TGCGCCAGCAGCCAGGCCACAGGGGATTGGTCTAATGAAAAACTGTTTTTT. It encodes CASSQATGDWSNEKLFF.